Shown below are 22 T cell receptor beta chains from a single sample sequenced in a study of blood T cell repertoires in COVID-19. This table comes from immunoSEQ multiplex PCR, and its TCRdb copy is limited to in-frame clones, with some not included. The sample contains about 71,000 clones, more than 80% of which appear only once. The sequencing sample was made of peripheral blood. Source of these receptors: a man aged 80 or over with acute or convalescent COVID-19.

The chain uses TRBV5-1 and TRBJ2-6; tentative D call: TRBD2 (6 bases). The CDR3 has 16 amino acids. The V gene lost 3 bases and the J gene lost 3 bases, with 13 bases spanning the gap. Germline loops: CDR1 SGHRS, CDR2 YFSETQ. For the CDR3, the DNA is TGCGCCAGCAGCTCGGCCGGGGGAGGTGGGGCCAACGTCCTGACTTTC. Translated, it gives CASSSAGGGGANVLTF.

This clone was seen once. The V and J genes are TRBV7-6 and TRBJ1-3, with a possible D match to TRBD1 (5 bases). Trimming stripped 2 bases from V and 0 bases from J, with 14 bases between. This CDR3 is built from 17 residues. Per germline, CDR1 SGHVS and CDR2 FNYEAQ. The CDR3 region is CASSLRAGYDSGNTIYF. Here the CDR3 DNA reads TGTGCCAGCAGCTTACGTGCAGGGTATGACTCTGGAAACACCATATATTTT.

The chain uses TRBV28 and TRBJ1-1; D is perhaps TRBD1 (5 bases). The CDR3 is made up of 12 amino acids. The V gene's germline CDR1 is MDHEN and CDR2 SYDVKM. Trimming cost V 1 base and J 11 bases, with 11 bases left between them. CDR3 sequence: CASSLLANRAFF. Written as DNA, the CDR3 is TGTGCCAGCAGTTTATTAGCCAACAGGGCTTTCTTT.

This rearrangement joins TRBV19 to TRBJ2-7, with 9 bases identical to TRBD1. The CDR3 length is 15 residues. V shed 5 bases, J shed 0 bases, and the junction held 5 bases outside the gene matches. From germline, CDR1 is LNHDA and CDR2 SQIVND (reference sequence). In nucleotides, the CDR3 is TGTGCCAGTAGTCCAGACAGGGGGTTCTCCTACGAGCAGTACTTC. This encodes CASSPDRGFSYEQYF.

The CDR3 reads CASSLPGLAANEQFF. The CDR3 DNA follows: TGTGCCAGCAGTTTGCCGGGACTAGCGGCCAATGAGCAGTTCTTC. This chain connects TRBV6-6 to TRBJ2-1, with 11 positions matching TRBD2. Germline-derived CDR1 and CDR2 are MNHNY and SVGAGI (reference sequence). CDR3 length equals 15 residues. With 4 bases clipped from V and 6 bases from J, the junction kept 5 bases outside the gene matches.

The rearrangement links TRBV7-9 to TRBJ2-1, with D possibly being TRBD2 (6 bases). Trimming took 6 bases from V and 8 from J, leaving 11 bases between them. The CDR3 has 12 amino acids. The V gene's germline CDR1 is SEHNR and CDR2 FQNEAQ (reference sequence). The CDR3 loop reads CASRSTSYEQFF. CDR3 coding DNA: TGTGCCAGCAGATCCACTAGCTATGAGCAGTTCTTC.

V is TRBV19 and J is TRBJ2-1, with D possibly being TRBD2 (6 bases). Germline V gives CDR1 LNHDA, CDR2 SQIVND (reference sequence). The CDR3 consists of 16 residues. V was trimmed by 1 base and J by 2 bases, leaving 12 bases between them. The DNA for the CDR3 is TGTGCCAGTAGTATAGCATGGGACTCCACCTACAATGAGCAGTTCTTC. It codes for CASSIAWDSTYNEQFF.

The chain recombines TRBV3-1 (or the pseudogene TRBV3-2) with TRBJ2-2, with D uncertain. Trimming cost V 4 bases and J 5 bases, with 11 bases left between them. This CDR3 is built from 14 residues. CDR1 LGHDT and CDR2 YNNKEL come from the germline V gene (reference sequence). The CDR3 DNA follows: TGTGCCAGCAGCCCACCAGCAGCGACCGGGGAGCTGTTTTTT. It codes for CASSPPAATGELFF.

This clone was observed a single time. The rearrangement uses TRBV19 and TRBJ1-5; weak D call: TRBD1 (5 bases). Germline lookup yields CDR1 LNHDA and CDR2 SQIVND (reference sequence). There are 15 residues in the CDR3. Deletions cut 1 base from V and 0 bases from J, with 7 bases between. The CDR3 reads CASSIVGLSNQPQHF. The CDR3 DNA sequence: TGTGCCAGTAGTATAGTGGGGCTTAGCAATCAGCCCCAGCATTTT.

The gene calls are TRBV21-1 and TRBJ1-3; the table's TRBD1 call for D was not verified on the DNA. TRBV21-1 is flagged as a pseudogene. The CDR3 spans 18 residues. DNA for the CDR3: TGTGCCAGCGGCGACAGGGGGCCCCTCTGGAGCTCTGGAAACACCATATATTTT. Its translation is CASGDRGPLWSSGNTIYF.

The chain links TRBV28 to TRBJ2-5, with D unclear. V was pared by 4 bases and J by 5 bases, with 11 bases between. The CDR3 sequence is 13 residues long. The V gene's germline CDR1 is MDHEN and CDR2 SYDVKM. Here the CDR3 reads CASSSLGVETQYF. The CDR3 DNA sequence: TGTGCCAGCAGTTCCCTAGGCGTGGAGACCCAGTACTTC.

The chain has TRBV5-6 and TRBJ2-7; 8 nucleotides match TRBD2. The germline gives CDR1 SGHDT, CDR2 YYEEEE. This CDR3 has 18 amino acids. The V and J ends lost 3 bases and 3 bases, in that order; junction bases with no gene match: 17. This CDR3 is CASSSEEVAGREDYEQYF. The CDR3 coding sequence is TGTGCCAGCAGCTCGGAGGAGGTTGCTGGGCGGGAGGACTACGAGCAGTACTTC.

This chain connects TRBV4-3 to TRBJ1-3, with D unresolved. The CDR3 is 15 amino acids. Germline V gene sequence: CDR1 LGHNA, CDR2 YSLEER. V was cut by 2 bases and J by 0 bases, with 8 bases left in between. DNA of the CDR3: TGCGCCAGCAGCCAAAGCCGCTACTCTGGAAACACCATATATTTT. Its translation is CASSQSRYSGNTIYF.

The rearrangement joins TRBV6-6 to TRBJ1-2, with 8 bases aligning to TRBD1. The CDR3 spans 13 residues. In germline, CDR1 is MNHNY, CDR2 SVGAGI (reference sequence). Germline trimming cut 5 bases from V and 4 bases from J; bases unmatched to any gene: 3. The CDR3 reads CASSPGQVYGYTF. The CDR3 bases are TGTGCCAGCAGTCCGGGACAGGTCTATGGCTACACCTTC.

V is TRBV28 and J is TRBJ2-2; 10 bases match TRBD1. Germline V gene lookup returns CDR1 MDHEN and CDR2 SYDVKM. With 8 bases clipped from V and 8 bases from J, the junction kept 11 bases outside the gene matches. The CDR3 sequence is 15 residues long. The chain's CDR3 is CASGPTGTGVGELFF. The CDR3 DNA reads TGTGCCAGCGGGCCTACCGGGACAGGGGTAGGGGAGCTGTTTTTT.

The rearrangement links TRBV7-9 to TRBJ2-3; TRBD1 agrees at 7 bases. With V trimmed by 4 bases and J by 3 bases, 10 bases remained unmatched. The CDR3 covers 16 residues. Germline CDR1 is SEHNR and CDR2 is FQNEAQ (reference sequence). CDR3 nucleotides: TGTGCCAGCAGCTCGATCCGGGACAGCTTAACAGATACGCAGTATTTT. Amino acid sequence: CASSSIRDSLTDTQYF.

The chain is built from TRBV4-2 and TRBJ1-2; D is possibly TRBD1 (6 bases). The CDR3 runs 18 residues. V was shortened by 1 base and J by 0 bases, with 18 bases between the two germline ends. In germline, CDR1 is LGHNA, CDR2 YNFKEQ. CDR3 nucleotide sequence: TGTGCCAGCAGCCAAGGGGCCTTTCAGGGGTCGACTAACTATGGCTACACCTTC. Protein: CASSQGAFQGSTNYGYTF.

The table lists this clone with a count of one. The V and J genes are TRBV24-1 and TRBJ2-5; no firm D call. Trimming removed 1 base at V and 3 bases at J, with 14 bases between. The germline gives CDR1 KGHDR, CDR2 SFDVKD. The CDR3 runs to 16 residues. The CDR3 DNA sequence: TGTGCCACCAGTGATTTTGCAGGATCGAGTAAAGAGACCCAGTACTTC. Translation: CATSDFAGSSKETQYF.

This chain connects TRBV3-1 (or the pseudogene TRBV3-2) to TRBJ2-1; TRBD2 matches 11 bases. Unmatched junction bases numbered 9, after V lost 2 bases and J lost 3 bases. Germline CDR1 LGHDT, CDR2 YNNKEL (reference sequence). The CDR3 length is 18 residues. The CDR3 sequence is CASSQSSLAGGYYNEQFF. In DNA, the CDR3 is TGTGCCAGCAGCCAATCTTCGTTAGCGGGAGGGTACTACAATGAGCAGTTCTTC.

CDR3 sequence (DNA): TGTGCCAGCAGTCTGGGAGCGGCAACCCGCACAGATACGCAGTATTTT. This translates into CASSLGAATRTDTQYF. The chain employs TRBV7-2 and TRBJ2-3; TRBD2 is a possible D gene (5 bases). This CDR3 region has 16 residues. V lost 6 bases and J lost 1, with 17 bases in between. In germline, CDR1 is SGHTA, CDR2 FQGNSA.

This clone appeared once. The chain employs TRBV5-6 and TRBJ2-5; a possible D gene is TRBD2 (5 bases). Germline lookup yields CDR1 SGHDT and CDR2 YYEEEE. The V end lost 0 bases, the J end lost 4 bases, and 16 bases lay between the germline ends. This CDR3 is built from 16 residues. This CDR3 is CASSLEGDTTAETQYF. For the CDR3, the DNA is TGTGCCAGCAGCTTGGAGGGAGACACAACAGCAGAGACCCAGTACTTC.

The chain combines TRBV18 with TRBJ2-7; 7 nucleotides line up with TRBD1. V lost 0 bases and J lost 1; bases outside the gene matches: 6. The CDR3 is 16 residues long. Germline V gene lookup returns CDR1 KGHSH and CDR2 LQKENI. In DNA form, the CDR3 reads TGTGCCAGCTCACCACCAGGGACAGCGAATTCCTACGAGCAGTACTTC. Protein product: CASSPPGTANSYEQYF.